The 12 T cell receptor beta chains below all came from one sample that was sequenced in a study of early T cells in non-severe SARS-CoV-2 infection. MiXCR, applied by TCRdb to the 5' RACE reads, yields one record per CDR3 protein. The table lists some 66,000 distinct CDR3 sequences, approximately 9.1% of them singletons, with 2.5% to 3.5% in the top ten. Sequencing was done on a sample of whole blood. The receptors were sampled from an adult who was a healthcare worker with PCR-confirmed SARS-CoV-2 infection or an uninfected control (not recorded which).

This clonotype was picked up a small number of times. The J gene is TRBJ2-3, the V gene TRBV5-6; 10 nucleotides line up with TRBD2. From germline, CDR1 is SGHDT and CDR2 YYEEEE. Trimming took 4 bases from V and 0 from J; bases not matched to a gene: 5. The CDR3 consists of 16 residues. CDR3 amino acids: CASSPLTSGSTDTQYF. The CDR3 nucleotides read TGTGCCAGCAGCCCCTTGACTAGCGGGAGCACAGATACGCAGTATTTT.

This clonotype showed up just a few times. The rearrangement joins TRBV18 to TRBJ1-2; D is perhaps TRBD1 (5 bases). The CDR3 covers 15 residues. In germline, CDR1 is KGHSH, CDR2 LQKENI. V was pared by 0 bases and J by 4 bases, with 12 bases between. CDR3 sequence (DNA): TGTGCCAGCTCACCACCCGGTGACGGGGGCTATGGCTACACCTTC. Translating gives CASSPPGDGGYGYTF. The whole variable domain, filled in from reference TRBV18 and TRBJ1-2, reads NAGVMQNPRHLVRRRGQEARLRCSPMKGHSHVYWYRQLPEEGLKFMVYLQKENIIDESGMPKERFSAEFPKEGPSILRIQQVVRGDSAAYFCASSPPGDGGYGYTFGSGTRLTVV.

This clonotype was detected a few times. This chain uses TRBV27 with TRBJ2-7, with 9 bases matching TRBD2. Losses at the gene ends were 6 bases for V and 2 bases for J; bases not matched to a gene: 8. CDR3 size: 15 residues. Germline V gene data show CDR1 as MNHEY and CDR2 as SMNVEV (reference sequence). CDR3: CASRLGAGGTYEQYF. In DNA, the CDR3 is TGTGCCAGCAGGCTAGGGGCGGGAGGGACCTACGAGCAGTACTTC.

Many counts were recorded for this clonotype. V and J are TRBV7-2 and TRBJ2-7, with D uncertain. The ends were cut back, 5 bases at V and 3 bases at J, with 14 bases in the middle. The CDR3 runs 14 residues. Germline V gene sequence: CDR1 SGHTA, CDR2 FQGNSA. The CDR3 nucleotides are TGTGCCAGCAGCCCCGATAGGACCAGCTACGAGCAGTACTTC. Amino acids: CASSPDRTSYEQYF.

Many counts were recorded for this clonotype. The gene calls are TRBV7-9 and TRBJ2-5; 8 bases line up with TRBD1. This CDR3 is built from 14 residues. The trim removed 5 bases at V and 2 bases at J, leaving 4 bases unmatched. The germline gives CDR1 SEHNR, CDR2 FQNEAQ (reference sequence). CDR3 DNA: TGTGCCAGCAGCAAAGGACAGGGACAAGAGACCCAGTACTTC. It translates to CASSKGQGQETQYF.

This sequence joins TRBV29-1 and TRBJ2-3, with D perhaps being TRBD1 or TRBD2 (6 bases each). The CDR3 loop spans 13 amino acids. Germline V lookup: CDR1 SQVTM, CDR2 ANQGSEA. V shed 6 bases and J shed 8 bases, with 18 bases lying between them. Here the CDR3 reads CSVGQAAGSTQYF. CDR3 DNA sequence: TGCAGCGTGGGACAAGCGGCCGGGAGTACGCAGTATTTT.

The gene calls are TRBV7-2 and TRBJ1-4; D ambiguous. The CDR3 totals 15 residues. V was trimmed by 5 bases and J by 6 bases, leaving 16 bases between them. Germline V gives CDR1 SGHTA, CDR2 FQGNSA. CDR3 in amino acids: CASSPRPVPHEKLFF. DNA of the CDR3: TGTGCCAGCAGCCCCCGCCCAGTACCTCATGAAAAACTGTTTTTT.

DNA for the CDR3: TGTGCCAGCAGCTCCAGGGGAGGAGAGACCCAGTACTTC. Translating gives CASSSRGGETQYF. The chain carries TRBV5-5 and TRBJ2-5; TRBD1 or TRBD2 may be the D gene (6 bases each). Trimming removed 3 bases at V and 4 bases at J, with 10 bases between. The CDR3 is 13 residues long. CDR1 SGHKS and CDR2 YYEKEE come from the germline V gene (reference sequence).

This clonotype was counted many times. At one end the junction does not follow the germline gene, possibly because of a read error. The rearrangement uses TRBV18 and TRBJ1-1; a possible D gene is TRBD1 (6 bases). Germline V gene lookup returns CDR1 KGHSH and CDR2 LQKENI. The CDR3 totals 13 residues. CDR3 sequence: CASSPQGNTEAFF. The CDR3 coding sequence is TGTGCCAGCTCCCCACAGGGGAACACTGAAGCTTTCTTT.

DNA of the CDR3: TGTGCCATCAGTACAGGACAGGGTAATGAAAAACTGTTTTTT. Encoded protein: CAISTGQGNEKLFF. The chain carries TRBV10-3 and TRBJ1-4; 8 bases line up with TRBD1. Germline V gives CDR1 ENHRY, CDR2 SYGVKD. This CDR3 has 14 residues. Trimming took 5 bases from V and 4 from J; bases not matched to a gene: 3.

This clonotype was counted between two and nine times. The chain recombines TRBV30 with TRBJ1-6; TRBD1 agrees at 7 bases. The CDR3 has 14 residues. With V trimmed by 1 base and J by 9 bases, 6 bases remained unmatched. CDR1 GTSNPN and CDR2 SVGIG come from the germline V gene (reference sequence). The CDR3 is CAWSALTGSSPLHF. CDR3 DNA sequence: TGTGCCTGGAGTGCATTGACAGGGTCTTCACCCCTCCACTTT.

The chain has TRBV7-2 and TRBJ1-6; D is unclear. The length of the CDR3 is 14 residues. CDR1 is SGHTA and CDR2 is FQGNSA in the germline V gene. V was clipped by 3 bases and J by 6 bases, with 9 bases between them. The CDR3 reads CASSFGGSNSPLHF. As DNA, the CDR3 is TGTGCCAGCAGCTTTGGAGGATCTAATTCACCCCTCCACTTT. The full variable domain, in which reference TRBV7-2 and TRBJ1-6 provide the parts outside the CDR3, is GAGVSQSPSNKVTEKGKDVELRCDPISGHTALYWYRQSLGQGLEFLIYFQGNSAPDKSGLPSDRFSAERTGGSVSTLTIQRTQQEDSAVYLCASSFGGSNSPLHFGNGTRLTVT.